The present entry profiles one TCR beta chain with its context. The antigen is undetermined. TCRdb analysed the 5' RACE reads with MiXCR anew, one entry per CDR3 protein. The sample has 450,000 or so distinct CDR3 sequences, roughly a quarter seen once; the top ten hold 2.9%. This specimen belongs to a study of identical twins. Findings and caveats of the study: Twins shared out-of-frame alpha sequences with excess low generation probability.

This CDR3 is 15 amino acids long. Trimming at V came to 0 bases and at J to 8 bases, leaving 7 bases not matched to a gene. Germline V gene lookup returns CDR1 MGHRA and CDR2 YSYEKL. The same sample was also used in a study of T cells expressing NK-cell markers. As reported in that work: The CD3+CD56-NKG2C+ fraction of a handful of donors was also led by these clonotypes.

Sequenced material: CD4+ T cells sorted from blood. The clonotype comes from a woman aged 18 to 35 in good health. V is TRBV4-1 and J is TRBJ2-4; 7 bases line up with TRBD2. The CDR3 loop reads CASSQERNGGDIQYF. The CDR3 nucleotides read TGCGCCAGCAGCCAAGAACGGAATGGGGGGGACATTCAGTACTTC.